This T cell receptor beta chain was sequenced in a study of shared clonotypes between healthy human individuals. At the level of the study: Donors had three CD4 naive, three CD4 memory, two CD8 naive and one CD8 memory plate apiece. General study results and limits: Clonotype sharing among donors likely depends on sequencing depth. Compared with clonotypes that all four donors shared, non-shared clonotypes had lower generation probabilities.

Profiled with immunoSEQ multiplex PCR; TCRdb holds only in-frame clones, not every one. Here the sample spans about 320,000 clones, around 90% being singletons. Donors, without exception, were Caucasian adults residing in Nashville, Tennessee. With regard to this clone: Its antigen remains unidentified.

The sequenced material came from memory CD8+ T cells sorted from blood. Subset given: CD45RO+ cells pooled with CCR7-negative TemRA cells. This receptor was identified in a man between 18 and 35 years old in good health.

The CDR3 region is CASTYRGGNEQFF. In nucleotides, the CDR3 is TGTGCCAGCACCTACAGAGGCGGCAATGAGCAGTTCTTC. This sequence joins TRBV6-5 and TRBJ2-1; unclear D gene. CDR1 is MNHEY and CDR2 is SVGAGI in the germline V gene. CDR3 length: 13 amino acids. The V and J ends lost 7 bases and 6 bases respectively, with 13 bases between them.